This entry lists 20 T cell receptor beta chains sequenced from one sample in a study of T cells in Graves' hyperthyroidism and ophthalmopathy. Amplification of TCR beta CDR3 regions was performed using RNA transcripts as template. HTBI primers were used for first-round RT-PCR of the TCR CDR3. TCRdb passed the multiplex PCR reads through MiXCR, listing each CDR3 protein once. The sample lists fewer than 550,000 distinct CDR3 sequences, around 24% seen once, with roughly 12% in the top ten. The sample consisted of blood. The receptor set was obtained from a woman in her 30s with Graves' ophthalmopathy.

The V call is TRBV7-8, the J call TRBJ2-5, with 7 bases that match TRBD2. The germline gives CDR1 SGHVS, CDR2 FQNEAQ. The CDR3 contains 18 residues. V gave up 1 base and J gave up 2 bases; unmatched junction bases: 13. The CDR3 is CASSLVGLAGDNQETQYF. DNA for the CDR3: TGTGCCAGCAGCTTAGTCGGGTTGGCGGGGGATAATCAAGAGACCCAGTACTTC.

This clonotype has at least ten counts. V gene TRBV28 combines with J gene TRBJ2-5; D not resolved. The CDR3 sequence is 16 residues long. Between the trimmed V and J ends, which lost 2 bases and 1 base, there was a span of 14 bases. Germline loops: CDR1 MDHEN, CDR2 SYDVKM. CDR3 sequence reads: CASSLRQTRPQETQYF. In DNA, the CDR3 is TGTGCCAGCAGTTTAAGGCAGACCCGGCCCCAAGAGACCCAGTACTTC.

This clonotype came up many times. The chain uses TRBV19 and TRBJ2-4, with D perhaps assigned TRBD1 or TRBD2 (5 bases each). CDR3 length equals 15 residues. The germline gives CDR1 LNHDA, CDR2 SQIVND (reference sequence). V was clipped by 6 bases and J by 0 bases, with 12 bases between them. CDR3: CASRSRGVAKNIQYF. In DNA form, the CDR3 reads TGTGCCAGTAGGTCTCGAGGGGTAGCCAAAAACATTCAGTACTTC. Looking up the rest from reference TRBV19 and TRBJ2-4 gives the full variable domain: DGGITQSPKYLFRKEGQNVTLSCEQNLNHDAMYWYRQDPGQGLRLIYYSQIVNDFQKGDIAEGYSVSREKKESFPLTVTSAQKNPTAFYLCASRSRGVAKNIQYFGAGTRLSVL.

This clonotype has at least ten counts. The genes are TRBV19 and TRBJ1-5; no reliable D call. Trimming left V 6 bases short and J 6 bases short, with 12 bases between. The CDR3 contains 13 residues. Per the germline V gene, CDR1 is LNHDA and CDR2 is SQIVND (reference sequence). CDR3 sequence (DNA): TGTGCCAGTAGGCCCTCTCCCGGTCAGCCCCAGCATTTT. Translating gives CASRPSPGQPQHF.

This clonotype was observed a handful of times. The chain is built from TRBV20-1 and TRBJ1-1; D may be TRBD1 (5 bases). V gave up 2 bases and J gave up 1 base, with 11 bases separating them. Germline V CDR1 and CDR2: DFQATT, SNEGSKA (reference sequence). This CDR3 has 14 amino acids. CDR3 bases: TGCAGTGCTAGATCCGGGGGGAGGAACACTGAAGCTTTCTTT. It encodes CSARSGGRNTEAFF.

This clonotype was counted ten times or more. The DNA of the CDR3 is TGTGCCAGCAGTGTGCGGATAGCGAACACCGGGGAGCTGTTTTTT. Its translation: CASSVRIANTGELFF. The chain carries TRBV28 and TRBJ2-2; D not resolved. This CDR3 spans 15 amino acids. Germline-derived CDR1 and CDR2 are MDHEN and SYDVKM. Trimming took off 5 bases at V and 0 bases at J, with 10 bases between the two ends.

At least ten counts were recorded for this clonotype. CDR3 residues: CASSLGTKGQPQHF. The DNA of the CDR3 is TGTGCCAGCAGCTTAGGTACCAAGGGGCAGCCCCAGCATTTT. The chain recombines TRBV7-2 with TRBJ1-5; maybe TRBD1 (5 bases). V was cut by 1 base and J by 7 bases, with 11 bases left in between. This CDR3 comprises 14 residues. Germline assignment: CDR1 SGHTA and CDR2 FQGNSA.

This clonotype was observed many times. The chain recombines TRBV9 with TRBJ1-1; 9 bases match TRBD1. The V and J ends lost 4 bases and 3 bases, in that order; junction bases with no gene match: 4. There are 14 residues in the CDR3. Germline V lookup: CDR1 SGDLS, CDR2 YYNGEE. As DNA, the CDR3 is TGTGCCAGCAGCTACGGACAGGGGCACACTGAAGCTTTCTTT. This codes for CASSYGQGHTEAFF.

The genes are TRBV6-1 and TRBJ1-1; D gene uncertain. The CDR3 contains 13 residues. Germline CDR1 reads MNHNS; CDR2 reads SASEGT. V was clipped by 4 bases and J by 3 bases, with 9 bases between them. The CDR3 DNA reads TGTGCCAGCAGTGCCTACAGCGACACTGAAGCTTTCTTT. Translation gives CASSAYSDTEAFF.

This clonotype has at least ten counts. The chain uses TRBV20-1 and TRBJ2-7; TRBD2 matches at 9 bases. Germline V CDR1 and CDR2: DFQATT, SNEGSKA (reference sequence). Trimming removed 2 bases from V and 4 bases from J; junction bases left unmatched: 9. CDR3 length: 15 residues. CDR3 DNA sequence: TGCAGTGCTAGAAAATGGGCGGGGGGGCGTTACGAGCAGTACTTC. Translated, it gives CSARKWAGGRYEQYF.

To note about this clonotype: This may stem from a read error, because a much larger clone lies one nucleotide away. The chain couples TRBV2 to TRBJ2-5; D is unclear. This CDR3 has 13 residues. Trimming took 3 bases from V and 5 from J, leaving 10 bases between them. The germline V gene encodes CDR1 SNHLY and CDR2 FYNNEI. CDR3 loop: CASSDVGEETQYF. The CDR3 DNA reads TGTGCCAGCAGTGACGTGGGCGAGGAGACCCAGTACTTC.

This chain connects TRBV11-2 to TRBJ1-5; D call uncertain. Trimming took off 4 bases at V and 1 base at J, with 14 bases between the two ends. Germline CDR1 SGHAT, CDR2 FQNNGV. The CDR3 extends over 16 amino acids. In nucleotides, the CDR3 is TGTGCCAGCAGCTGGGGAGGACGAGGGAGCAATCAGCCCCAGCATTTT. Protein sequence: CASSWGGRGSNQPQHF. Variable domain in full (rest from reference TRBV11-2 and TRBJ1-5): EAGVAQSPRYKIIEKRQSVAFWCNPISGHATLYWYQQILGQGPKLLIQFQNNGVVDDSQLPKDRFSAERLKGVDSTLKIQPAKLEDSAVYLCASSWGGRGSNQPQHFGDGTRLSIL.

This clonotype was seen repeatedly, ten times or more. The chain uses TRBV30 and TRBJ1-1; TRBD1 agrees at 9 bases. This CDR3 contains 16 residues. With 5 bases clipped from V and 1 base from J, the junction kept 11 bases outside the gene matches. Per the germline V gene, CDR1 is GTSNPN and CDR2 is SVGIG (reference sequence). CDR3 loop: CAWAGTGIWANTEAFF. Here the CDR3 DNA reads TGTGCCTGGGCCGGGACAGGGATCTGGGCGAACACTGAAGCTTTCTTT.

This clonotype was observed at least ten times. This chain links TRBV20-1 with TRBJ2-3, with D possibly TRBD2 on 5 matching bases. The CDR3 extends over 10 amino acids. V was clipped by 7 bases and J by 3 bases, with 5 bases between them. Germline values: CDR1 DFQATT, CDR2 SNEGSKA (reference sequence). This CDR3 reads CSGGTDTQYF. CDR3 sequence (DNA): TGCAGTGGAGGGACAGATACGCAGTATTTT.

The gene calls are TRBV19 and TRBJ2-7, with D perhaps matching TRBD1 (6 bases). The CDR3 is made up of 13 amino acids. The germline V gene has CDR1 LNHDA and CDR2 SQIVND (reference sequence). V was trimmed by 1 base and J by 7 bases, leaving 11 bases between them. CDR3 sequence: CASSIAGHQEQYF. Here the CDR3 DNA reads TGTGCCAGTAGTATAGCGGGACATCAGGAGCAGTACTTC.

This clonotype was counted many times. The CDR3, as DNA: TGTGCCAGTGCGGGCCCTAGCTCCTACGAGCAGTACTTC. Its protein is CASAGPSSYEQYF. The V gene is TRBV25-1, the J gene TRBJ2-7; TRBD2 might be the D (5 bases). The germline V and J ends were trimmed by 9 bases and 0 bases, with 12 bases remaining between them. Germline V gene data show CDR1 as MGHDK and CDR2 as SYGVNS. CDR3 length: 13 amino acids.

V is TRBV10-3 and J is TRBJ2-7; D remains unclear. The ends were cut back, 0 bases at V and 3 bases at J, with 12 bases in the middle. CDR1 is ENHRY and CDR2 is SYGVKD in the germline V gene. The CDR3 spans 15 residues. The CDR3 loop is CAISESRRDLYEQYF. As DNA, the CDR3 is TGTGCCATCAGTGAGTCGAGGCGAGATCTCTACGAGCAGTACTTC.

The rearrangement joins TRBV3-1 to TRBJ1-4; 7 nucleotides match TRBD1. V trimming: 8 bases; J trimming: 5 bases; junction bases outside the gene matches: 11. Germline V lookup: CDR1 LGHDT, CDR2 YNNKEL (reference sequence). This CDR3 is built from 15 residues. Here the CDR3 DNA reads TGTGCCAGCCCAGAAGAGGGACAGCGAAATGAAAAACTGTTTTTT. Its protein product is CASPEEGQRNEKLFF. The whole variable domain, filled in from reference TRBV3-1 and TRBJ1-4, reads DTAVSQTPKYLVTQMGNDKSIKCEQNLGHDTMYWYKQDSKKFLKIMFSYNNKELIINETVPNRFSPKSPDKAHLNLHINSLELGDSAVYFCASPEEGQRNEKLFFGSGTQLSVL.

This clonotype was recorded at least ten times. The chain couples TRBV6-5 to TRBJ1-2; D uncertain. The CDR3 runs 12 residues. V lost 7 bases, J lost 6 bases, and 12 bases lay in between. Per the germline V gene, CDR1 is MNHEY and CDR2 is SVGAGI. DNA for the CDR3: TGTGCCAGCATTTCTCAAGTGGATGGCTACACCTTC. Protein sequence: CASISQVDGYTF.

V usage is TRBV6-5 and J usage is TRBJ2-7; the D gene is possibly TRBD2 (6 bases). Trimming left V 2 bases short and J 4 bases short, with 15 bases between. The CDR3 consists of 15 residues. CDR1 MNHEY and CDR2 SVGAGI come from the germline V gene. CDR3 nucleotides: TGTGCCAGCAGTTACGAGGGGACTTCCAATTACGAGCAGTACTTC. Translating it yields CASSYEGTSNYEQYF.